These 11 T cell receptor beta chains share one sample of origin, sequenced in a study of T-cell reconstitution after alpha-beta-depleted transplantation in children. Unique molecular identifiers were incorporated during preparation of the TCRbeta library. TCRdb fed the PCR reads into MiXCR, producing one record per CDR3 protein. This table holds a few hundred thousand distinct CDR3 sequences, roughly 6.6% found once. The sample was PBMCs, taken before TCRalphabeta/CD19-depleted stem cell transplant. These receptors all come from a boy aged 2 to 9 with acute lymphoblastic leukemia, due to receive a stem cell transplant.

This clonotype has ten or more counts. The chain employs TRBV9 and TRBJ2-1, with 8 bases lining up with TRBD1. This CDR3 has 13 amino acids. Germline V gene lookup returns CDR1 SGDLS and CDR2 YYNGEE. The V gene end was trimmed by 4 bases and the J gene end by 10 bases; junction bases not matched to a gene: 7. This chain's CDR3 is CASSLEDRAEQFF. The CDR3, as DNA: TGTGCCAGCAGCCTGGAGGACAGGGCGGAGCAGTTCTTC.

This clonotype came up a few times. V and J are TRBV28 and TRBJ1-5; D remains ambiguous. The CDR3 sequence is 14 residues long. Trimming pared 10 bases from V and 0 bases from J, leaving 13 bases between. CDR1 and CDR2 from the germline V gene are MDHEN and SYDVKM. CDR3 nucleotides: TGTGCCACTACGTCGGCTAATAGCAATCAGCCCCAGCATTTT. It translates to CATTSANSNQPQHF.

In its sample, this clonotype was seen a few times. The rearrangement uses TRBV28 and TRBJ2-1; D may be TRBD1 (5 bases). Germline V gene data show CDR1 as MDHEN and CDR2 as SYDVKM. The CDR3 extends over 11 amino acids. Trimming took off 7 bases at V and 6 bases at J, with 7 bases between the two ends. DNA for the CDR3: TGTGCCAGCAATGACAGCAATGAGCAGTTCTTC. Its protein product is CASNDSNEQFF.

The genes are TRBV6-1 and TRBJ1-1; weak D call: TRBD1 (5 bases). V was clipped by 5 bases and J by 3 bases, with 19 bases between them. There are 16 residues in the CDR3. Germline V gene data show CDR1 as MNHNS and CDR2 as SASEGT. CDR3 loop: CASSPYGTGSDTEAFF. DNA of the CDR3: TGTGCCAGCAGTCCCTACGGGACGGGATCGGACACTGAAGCTTTCTTT.

The chain recombines TRBV29-1 with TRBJ2-7; tentatively, D is TRBD1 or TRBD2 (5 bases each). The CDR3 sequence is 13 residues long. The V gene lost 3 bases and the J gene lost 0 bases, with 9 bases spanning the gap. Germline V gives CDR1 SQVTM, CDR2 ANQGSEA. The CDR3 DNA sequence: TGCAGCGTTGATCTCGGGACCTCCTACGAGCAGTACTTC. Translated, it gives CSVDLGTSYEQYF.

This clonotype occurred many times. The junction and the germline gene differ at one end; a read error may be behind it. The J gene is TRBJ2-2, the V gene TRBV4-2; unclear D gene. CDR1 LGHNA and CDR2 YNFKEQ come from the germline V gene. The CDR3 has 14 residues. CDR3 amino acids: CASSQAENTGELFF. The CDR3 DNA reads as TGTGCCAGCAGTCAAGCCGAGAACACCGGGGAGCTGTTTTTT.

The rearrangement uses TRBV7-2 and TRBJ2-7; 9 nucleotides line up with TRBD2. V lost 5 bases, J lost 3 bases, and 14 bases stayed unmatched. This CDR3 is 17 amino acids long. Looked up from germline, CDR1 is SGHTA and CDR2 is FQGNSA. In DNA, the CDR3 is TGTGCCAGCAGCCCCTATCTTGTGGAGCGGGGGGACTACGAGCAGTACTTC. This codes for CASSPYLVERGDYEQYF.

This clonotype was seen many times. The chain has TRBV28 and TRBJ2-6; 8 nucleotides agree with TRBD2. The CDR3 runs 14 residues. The trim removed 8 bases at V and 5 bases at J, leaving 5 bases unmatched. Germline CDR1 MDHEN, CDR2 SYDVKM. Written as DNA, the CDR3 is TGTGCCAGCTATCGGGAGGGATGGGCCAACGTCCTGACTTTC. It translates to CASYREGWANVLTF.

Only a few counts were recorded for this clonotype. This rearrangement joins TRBV4-2 to TRBJ2-1, with 8 nucleotides matching TRBD2. Trimming cost V 0 bases and J 7 bases; bases outside gene matches: 11. CDR1 is LGHNA, CDR2 YNFKEQ, per germline. The CDR3 is 17 amino acids. CDR3 coding DNA: TGTGCCAGCAGCCAAGAAGTCACGGGAGGGCCCCGGAATGAGCAGTTCTTC. Residues: CASSQEVTGGPRNEQFF.

Only a few counts were recorded for this clonotype. The chain couples TRBV24-1 to TRBJ1-2; D is perhaps TRBD1 (5 bases). V shed 6 bases and J shed 5 bases, with 12 bases lying between them. Germline V gives CDR1 KGHDR, CDR2 SFDVKD. This CDR3 has 13 residues. Here the CDR3 DNA reads TGTGCCACCAGTTCAGCAGGGAAGTATGGCTACACCTTC. It codes for CATSSAGKYGYTF.

Many counts were recorded for this clonotype. J is TRBJ1-1 and V is TRBV29-1; TRBD1 is a possible D gene (5 bases). V gave up 0 bases and J gave up 3 bases, with 11 bases separating them. Germline V lookup: CDR1 SQVTM, CDR2 ANQGSEA. The length of the CDR3 is 14 residues. CDR3 nucleotide sequence: TGCAGCGTTGAAGATGGTTGGGGGGACACTGAAGCTTTCTTT. Translated: CSVEDGWGDTEAFF.